One sample yielded the 8 T cell receptor beta chains listed below, sequenced in a study of blood T cell repertoires in COVID-19. Profiled with immunoSEQ multiplex PCR; TCRdb holds only in-frame clones, not every one. The sample holds approximately 400,000 clones; approximately 87% are singletons and the top ten take 1% to 1.5%. Sequences were obtained from PBMCs or T cells enriched from blood (not recorded which). These TCRs come from a man aged 30 to 39 who had recovered from COVID-19.

The chain combines TRBV7-2 with TRBJ2-5; perhaps TRBD2 as D (7 bases). This CDR3 has 17 residues. CDR1 is SGHTA, CDR2 FQGNSA, per germline. Trimming took off 2 bases at V and 0 bases at J, with 16 bases between the two ends. CDR3 region: CASSLRWGRGYQETQYF. The CDR3 DNA reads TGTGCCAGCAGCTTAAGGTGGGGGAGGGGGTACCAAGAGACCCAGTACTTC.

V and J are TRBV10-1 and TRBJ1-3; D uncertain. Germline CDR1 is WNHNN and CDR2 is SYGVQD (reference sequence). This CDR3 has 14 amino acids. Deletions cut 2 bases from V and 0 bases from J, with 5 bases between. CDR3 sequence (DNA): TGCGCCAGCAGTGAGGGCTCCTCTGGAAACACCATATATTTT. Encoded protein: CASSEGSSGNTIYF.

The CDR3 DNA is TGTGCCAGCAGTAAGGGGCAGAACACCGGGGAGCTGTTTTTT. It is translated as CASSKGQNTGELFF. V and J are TRBV7-3 and TRBJ2-2; tentatively, D is TRBD1 (5 bases). Germline assignment: CDR1 SGHTA and CDR2 FQGTGA. CDR3 length: 14 residues. Between the trimmed V and J ends, which lost 6 bases and 1 base, there was a span of 9 bases.

The chain carries TRBV28 and TRBJ1-3; maybe TRBD1 (5 bases). The CDR3 sequence is 15 residues long. The germline gives CDR1 MDHEN, CDR2 SYDVKM. V lost 5 bases and J 0 bases, leaving 11 bases between the germline ends. The CDR3 DNA is TGTGCCAGCAGTCCAGACAGTAACTCTGGAAACACCATATATTTT. Translated, it gives CASSPDSNSGNTIYF.

The chain couples TRBV28 to TRBJ2-2; a weak D match, TRBD2 (5 bases). Germline V gene lookup returns CDR1 MDHEN and CDR2 SYDVKM. The CDR3 consists of 16 residues. Trimming took 2 bases from V and 4 from J, leaving 14 bases between them. This chain's CDR3 is CASSLGQAAATGELFF. CDR3 bases: TGTGCCAGCAGTTTAGGTCAAGCGGCGGCCACCGGGGAGCTGTTTTTT.

The chain is built from TRBV6-2 or TRBV6-3 and TRBJ1-1; a weak D match, TRBD1 (6 bases). The V end was cut by 5 bases, the J end by 0 bases, with 13 bases between. The CDR3 loop spans 15 amino acids. The germline gives CDR1 MNHEY, CDR2 SVGEGT. The CDR3 bases are TGTGCCAGCAGTGACTGGACAGAGATGAACACTGAAGCTTTCTTT. Encoded protein: CASSDWTEMNTEAFF.

The gene calls are TRBV7-8 and TRBJ1-1, with 9 bases aligning to TRBD1. In germline, CDR1 is SGHVS, CDR2 FQNEAQ. V lost 6 bases, J lost 0 bases, and 5 bases stayed unmatched. The CDR3 has 15 amino acids. The CDR3 DNA reads TGTGCCAGCAGACCACAGGGGGCATTGAACACTGAAGCTTTCTTT. Translation gives CASRPQGALNTEAFF. The whole variable domain, filled in from reference TRBV7-8 and TRBJ1-1, reads GAGVSQSPRYKVAKRGQDVALRCDPISGHVSLFWYQQALGQGPEFLTYFQNEAQLDKSGLPSDRFFAERPEGSVSTLKIQRTQQEDSAVYLCASRPQGALNTEAFFGQGTRLTVV.

The chain couples TRBV2 to TRBJ1-2, with 7 bases fitting TRBD1. V shed 2 bases and J 8 bases; nucleotides not matched to a gene: 11. Germline V gene lookup returns CDR1 SNHLY and CDR2 FYNNEI. The CDR3 has 15 amino acids. CDR3 region: CASSESPGAGGGYTF. The CDR3 coding sequence is TGTGCCAGCAGTGAATCCCCCGGCGCAGGGGGAGGCTACACCTTC.